Detailed here is one T cell receptor (beta chain). Clones were read by immunoSEQ multiplex PCR, and TCRdb kept only the in-frame ones, dropping some. The sample lists approximately 110,000 clones, around 87% seen once, with approximately 30% in the top ten. These data are taken from a study of blood T cell repertoires in COVID-19. Study in general: Acute and convalescent COVID-19 samples came from the United States, Italy and Spain.

This CDR3 contains 15 residues. V trimming: 1 base; J trimming: 6 bases; junction bases outside the gene matches: 1. Germline CDR1 reads SGHTA; CDR2 reads FQGNSA. V usage is TRBV7-2 and J usage is TRBJ1-6, with 9 nucleotides matching TRBD1. The clonotype comes from a woman older than 75 with acute or convalescent COVID-19. The source material was peripheral blood. CDR3 region: CASSLGQGGNSPLHF. The CDR3 DNA follows: TGTGCCAGCAGCTTAGGACAGGGGGGTAATTCACCCCTCCACTTT.